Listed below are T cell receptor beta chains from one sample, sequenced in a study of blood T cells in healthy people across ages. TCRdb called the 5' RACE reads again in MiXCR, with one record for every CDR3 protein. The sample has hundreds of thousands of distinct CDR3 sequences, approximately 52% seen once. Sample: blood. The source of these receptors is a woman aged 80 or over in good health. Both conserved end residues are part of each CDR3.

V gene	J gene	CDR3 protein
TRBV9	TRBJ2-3	CASSEGTGSTDTQYF
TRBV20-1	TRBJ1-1	CSAAREPGTEAFF
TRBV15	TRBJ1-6	CATSRDPPGGASPLHF
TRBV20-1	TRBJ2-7	CSARDRLETSYEQYF
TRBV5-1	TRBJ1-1	CASSQRRMDTEAFF
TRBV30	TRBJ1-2	CAWSVLDYGYTF
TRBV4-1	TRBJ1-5	CASSREGGSNSNQPQHF
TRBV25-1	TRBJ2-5	CASSELGQRRETQYF
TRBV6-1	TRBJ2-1	CASRTRYWSGGGSYNEQFF
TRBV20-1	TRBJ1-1	CSAKPGQRNTEAFF
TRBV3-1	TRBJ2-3	CASSQGWKGGQYF
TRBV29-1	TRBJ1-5	CSAEVGDNSNQPQHF
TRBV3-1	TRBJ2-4	CASSQVTGTGLVAKNIQYF
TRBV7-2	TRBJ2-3	CASSLESLKQYF
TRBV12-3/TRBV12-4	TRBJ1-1	CASSYPLGEAFF
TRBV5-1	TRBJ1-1	CASSLLGGWGTEAFF
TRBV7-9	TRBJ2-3	CASSLGQGWTDTQYF
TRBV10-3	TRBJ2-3	CAISEATGTLTDTQYF
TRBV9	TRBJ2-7	CASSVDAGALLDEQYF
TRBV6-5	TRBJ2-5	CASSPYPGVETQYF
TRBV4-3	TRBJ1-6	CASSREPGQQSSPLHF
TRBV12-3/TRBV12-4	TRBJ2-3	CASSLGTQYF
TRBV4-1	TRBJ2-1	CASSYPSGRAVGNEQFF
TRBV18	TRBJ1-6	CASSPGLPSSYNSPLHF